The rows below give T cell receptor beta chains drawn from one sample of a study of blood T cell repertoires in COVID-19. TCRdb's table, derived via immunoSEQ multiplex PCR, lists solely in-frame clones and lacks some. The sample yields about 350,000 clones, roughly 87% seen once. The sample comprised peripheral blood. The source of these receptors is a woman aged 55-75 years with COVID-19, enrolled during active disease. The CDR3 runs from the conserved cysteine through the conserved F or W. Each record gives: D gene, J gene, clone size, V gene, CDR3 DNA, CDR3 protein. A D gene is named only where the DNA matches it firmly. Only part of the rows carry a size: once, few, many, or a class if the clone is expanded.

d_call: .
j_call: TRBJ2-7
clone_size: .
v_call: TRBV5-5
cdr3_nt: TGTGCCAGCAGCTTGGGCAGGAACTCCTACGAGCAGTACTTC
cdr3_aa: CASSLGRNSYEQYF

d_call: .
j_call: TRBJ1-1
clone_size: .
v_call: TRBV6-5
cdr3_nt: TGTGCCAGCAGCCCCGTCACTGAAGCTTTCTTT
cdr3_aa: CASSPVTEAFF

d_call: TRBD2
j_call: TRBJ2-3
clone_size: .
v_call: TRBV2
cdr3_nt: TGTGCCAGCAGTGGGGATAGCGGGGGGGATATTTCTACGGATACGCAGTATTTT
cdr3_aa: CASSGDSGGDISTDTQYF

d_call: TRBD1
j_call: TRBJ1-2
clone_size: .
v_call: TRBV5-1
cdr3_nt: TGCGCCAGCAGCTACGGGGACAGCACCTATGGCTACACCTTC
cdr3_aa: CASSYGDSTYGYTF

d_call: .
j_call: TRBJ1-1
clone_size: .
v_call: TRBV6-5
cdr3_nt: TGTGCCAGCAGTTACTCGAACAGGGAAGCTTTCTTT
cdr3_aa: CASSYSNREAFF

d_call: TRBD1
j_call: TRBJ1-3
clone_size: once
v_call: TRBV7-9
cdr3_nt: TGTGCCAGCAGCTTACAGGGGGCGCTCCCTGGAAACACCATATATTTT
cdr3_aa: CASSLQGALPGNTIYF

d_call: TRBD1
j_call: TRBJ2-7
clone_size: .
v_call: TRBV6-5
cdr3_nt: TGTGCCAGCAGTTCGGGGACAGCGAAGACCTACGAGCAGTACTTC
cdr3_aa: CASSSGTAKTYEQYF

d_call: .
j_call: TRBJ1-2
clone_size: .
v_call: TRBV29-1
cdr3_nt: TGCAGCGTTATGACGGGGGGAGGCTACACCTTC
cdr3_aa: CSVMTGGGYTF

d_call: .
j_call: TRBJ1-6
clone_size: .
v_call: TRBV5-1
cdr3_nt: TGCGCCAGCAGCTTGGGGGGTGACAGTTACTCACCCCTCCACTTT
cdr3_aa: CASSLGGDSYSPLHF

d_call: TRBD1
j_call: TRBJ2-2
clone_size: .
v_call: TRBV28
cdr3_nt: TGTGCCAGCAGAGGGGACAGGGGGGCCGGGGAGCTGTTTTTT
cdr3_aa: CASRGDRGAGELFF

d_call: TRBD1
j_call: TRBJ2-7
clone_size: .
v_call: TRBV2
cdr3_nt: TGTGCCAGCAGCCCCGGACAGGGTCAATACGAGCAGTACTTC
cdr3_aa: CASSPGQGQYEQYF

d_call: .
j_call: TRBJ2-1
clone_size: .
v_call: TRBV2
cdr3_nt: TGTGCCAGCAGTGAACAGTCCAATGAGCAGTTCTTC
cdr3_aa: CASSEQSNEQFF

d_call: .
j_call: TRBJ1-5
clone_size: .
v_call: TRBV29-1
cdr3_nt: TGCAGCGTTGTAGTGGGTACAGGGAACAATCAGCCCCAGCATTTT
cdr3_aa: CSVVVGTGNNQPQHF

d_call: TRBD1
j_call: TRBJ2-4
clone_size: .
v_call: TRBV3-1/TRBV3-2
cdr3_nt: TGTGCCAGCAGCCAAACCGGGACAGGGGGCAAGAGGGCCAAAAACATTCAGTACTTC
cdr3_aa: CASSQTGTGGKRAKNIQYF

d_call: .
j_call: TRBJ1-1
clone_size: .
v_call: TRBV28
cdr3_nt: TGTGCCAGCAGTTTGTACAGGCAGAACACTGAAGCTTTCTTT
cdr3_aa: CASSLYRQNTEAFF

d_call: TRBD1
j_call: TRBJ1-2
clone_size: once
v_call: TRBV5-1
cdr3_nt: TGCGCCAGCAGCTTACAAGGGGTTGTAGACAGGGGGCCGGATGGCTACACCTTC
cdr3_aa: CASSLQGVVDRGPDGYTF

d_call: .
j_call: TRBJ1-4
clone_size: .
v_call: TRBV27
cdr3_nt: TGTGCCAGCAGTTTTTCTCAAACCCAGGACAGCAATCATGAAAAACTGTTTTTT
cdr3_aa: CASSFSQTQDSNHEKLFF

d_call: .
j_call: TRBJ1-2
clone_size: .
v_call: TRBV7-3
cdr3_nt: TGTGCCAGCAGCTTAATTTCGGGGGAGGGGGGCTACACCTTC
cdr3_aa: CASSLISGEGGYTF

d_call: TRBD1
j_call: TRBJ1-5
clone_size: .
v_call: TRBV2
cdr3_nt: TGTGCCAGCAGTGACGGGACAGGGGCCAGGAGTCAGCCCCAGCATTTT
cdr3_aa: CASSDGTGARSQPQHF

d_call: .
j_call: TRBJ1-5
clone_size: once
v_call: TRBV19
cdr3_nt: TGTGCCAGTACTTCAGTGTATCAGCCCCAGCATTTT
cdr3_aa: CASTSVYQPQHF

d_call: .
j_call: TRBJ1-5
clone_size: .
v_call: TRBV4-2
cdr3_nt: TGTGCCAGCAGCCAACAACGGGGTGGTCAGCCCCAGCATTTT
cdr3_aa: CASSQQRGGQPQHF

d_call: TRBD1
j_call: TRBJ2-1
clone_size: .
v_call: TRBV5-1
cdr3_nt: TGCGCCAGCAGTTCCGGGACAGCGAGCTACAATGAGCAGTTCTTC
cdr3_aa: CASSSGTASYNEQFF

d_call: .
j_call: TRBJ1-2
clone_size: .
v_call: TRBV6-5
cdr3_nt: TGTGCCAGCAGTTACTTTGGGAGGGCGGCTGGCTACACCTTC
cdr3_aa: CASSYFGRAAGYTF

d_call: TRBD1
j_call: TRBJ1-1
clone_size: .
v_call: TRBV28
cdr3_nt: TGTGCCAGCAGTTTATTAGGGACAGGGAAAAAGAACACTGAAGCTTTCTTT
cdr3_aa: CASSLLGTGKKNTEAFF

d_call: TRBD1
j_call: TRBJ2-7
clone_size: .
v_call: TRBV6-5
cdr3_nt: TGTGCCAGCAGCCTGGGACAGAGCTCCTACGAGCAGTACTTC
cdr3_aa: CASSLGQSSYEQYF

d_call: .
j_call: TRBJ2-3
clone_size: .
v_call: TRBV10-1
cdr3_nt: TGCGCCAGCAGTGAGTCTAGCGGAACAGATACGCAGTATTTT
cdr3_aa: CASSESSGTDTQYF

d_call: .
j_call: TRBJ2-5
clone_size: .
v_call: TRBV10-2
cdr3_nt: TGCGCCAGCAGTGAGTACGGGGGGCCGGAGACCCAGTACTTC
cdr3_aa: CASSEYGGPETQYF

d_call: .
j_call: TRBJ2-1
clone_size: .
v_call: TRBV6-1
cdr3_nt: TGTGCCAGCAGTGAAGAGCGGCGGGCCCCCAGCTATGAGCAGTTCTTC
cdr3_aa: CASSEERRAPSYEQFF

d_call: .
j_call: TRBJ1-2
clone_size: .
v_call: TRBV6-1
cdr3_nt: TGTGCCAGCAGTGACGACATCTATGGCTACACCTTC
cdr3_aa: CASSDDIYGYTF

d_call: TRBD1
j_call: TRBJ1-5
clone_size: .
v_call: TRBV19
cdr3_nt: TGTGCCAGTAGAGGACAGGGGGGTTTGCCCCAGCATTTT
cdr3_aa: CASRGQGGLPQHF

d_call: TRBD2
j_call: TRBJ2-5
clone_size: .
v_call: TRBV2
cdr3_nt: TGTGCCGGTCAATTAGCGGGGGCATTGGAGACCCAGTACTTC
cdr3_aa: CAGQLAGALETQYF

d_call: TRBD2
j_call: TRBJ2-1
clone_size: once
v_call: TRBV28
cdr3_nt: TGTGCCAGCAGTTTAGCGGGGGGTTACAATGAGCAGTTCTTC
cdr3_aa: CASSLAGGYNEQFF

d_call: .
j_call: TRBJ1-4
clone_size: .
v_call: TRBV21-1
cdr3_nt: TGTGCCAGCAGTGGGGCGAACAGGGCGGGAGGAAATGAAAAACTGTTTTTT
cdr3_aa: CASSGANRAGGNEKLFF

d_call: .
j_call: TRBJ1-2
clone_size: once
v_call: TRBV18
cdr3_nt: TGTGCCAGCTCACCACCGTGGGGGGGCGACTATGGCTACACCTTC
cdr3_aa: CASSPPWGGDYGYTF

d_call: TRBD1
j_call: TRBJ2-7
clone_size: .
v_call: TRBV3-1/TRBV3-2
cdr3_nt: TGTGCCAGCAGCTCCGACAGGGGGAAAGACGAGCAGTACTTC
cdr3_aa: CASSSDRGKDEQYF

d_call: .
j_call: TRBJ1-2
clone_size: .
v_call: TRBV5-1
cdr3_nt: TGCGCCAGCAGCTTAACGGGGGTATGGTATGGCTACACCTTC
cdr3_aa: CASSLTGVWYGYTF

d_call: TRBD2
j_call: TRBJ2-3
clone_size: .
v_call: TRBV18
cdr3_nt: TGTGCCAGCTCACCAAGACTAGCGGGGGGGCCCCAATCCCCCACAGATACGCAGTATTTT
cdr3_aa: CASSPRLAGGPQSPTDTQYF

d_call: .
j_call: TRBJ2-7
clone_size: once
v_call: TRBV9
cdr3_nt: TGTGCCAGCAGCGTACAGGGGACCTCCTACGAGCAGTACTTC
cdr3_aa: CASSVQGTSYEQYF

d_call: .
j_call: TRBJ2-1
clone_size: .
v_call: TRBV9
cdr3_nt: TGTGCCAGCAGCGCAGGGGTACACAATGAGCAGTTCTTC
cdr3_aa: CASSAGVHNEQFF

d_call: .
j_call: TRBJ2-7
clone_size: .
v_call: TRBV18
cdr3_nt: TGTGCCAGCTCACCGCGCAAAGAGAACGAGCAGTACTTC
cdr3_aa: CASSPRKENEQYF

d_call: .
j_call: TRBJ1-1
clone_size: .
v_call: TRBV11-3
cdr3_nt: TGTGCCAGCAGCCGGCGTAGGGGCACTGAAGCTTTCTTT
cdr3_aa: CASSRRRGTEAFF

d_call: .
j_call: TRBJ1-1
clone_size: .
v_call: TRBV6-1
cdr3_nt: TGTGCCAGCAGTGATCAGGGCTACGCTGAAGCTTTCTTT
cdr3_aa: CASSDQGYAEAFF

d_call: .
j_call: TRBJ1-2
clone_size: many
v_call: TRBV12-3/TRBV12-4
cdr3_nt: TGTGCCAGTCGGGCTAACTATGGCTACACCTTC
cdr3_aa: CASRANYGYTF

d_call: TRBD1
j_call: TRBJ2-2
clone_size: .
v_call: TRBV4-1
cdr3_nt: TGCGCCAGCAGCCAAACGGACAGGCGCGCCGGGGAGCTGTTTTTT
cdr3_aa: CASSQTDRRAGELFF

d_call: .
j_call: TRBJ2-5
clone_size: few
v_call: TRBV4-2
cdr3_nt: TGTGCCAGCAGCCAAGACAGGGAAAGGGAGACCCAGTACTTC
cdr3_aa: CASSQDRERETQYF

d_call: TRBD1
j_call: TRBJ1-5
clone_size: .
v_call: TRBV19
cdr3_nt: TGTGCCAGTAGGCGACAGGGGACAGACGGCAATCAGCCCCAGCATTTT
cdr3_aa: CASRRQGTDGNQPQHF

d_call: .
j_call: TRBJ1-2
clone_size: .
v_call: TRBV10-2
cdr3_nt: TGCGCCAGCAGTGGGACAGATTATGGCTACACCTTC
cdr3_aa: CASSGTDYGYTF

d_call: .
j_call: TRBJ1-4
clone_size: .
v_call: TRBV6-5
cdr3_nt: TGTGCCAGCACTATAAAGACAGGTAATGAAAAACTGTTTTTT
cdr3_aa: CASTIKTGNEKLFF

d_call: TRBD1
j_call: TRBJ2-7
clone_size: .
v_call: TRBV6-5
cdr3_nt: TGTGCCAGCAGTTCCTTGAGGACAGGGGACTACGAGCAGTACTTC
cdr3_aa: CASSSLRTGDYEQYF

d_call: .
j_call: TRBJ1-5
clone_size: .
v_call: TRBV19
cdr3_nt: TGTGCCAGTACCCCCGGGGGGGCGAGTAAACAGCCCCAGCATTTT
cdr3_aa: CASTPGGASKQPQHF

d_call: .
j_call: TRBJ1-2
clone_size: .
v_call: TRBV19
cdr3_nt: TGTGCCAGTAGTGGGGGCGCGGGCTATGGCTACACCTTC
cdr3_aa: CASSGGAGYGYTF

d_call: TRBD1
j_call: TRBJ2-1
clone_size: .
v_call: TRBV7-8
cdr3_nt: TGTGCCAGCAGATTCTCCTCCGGGACAGGGGACTACAATGAGCAGTTCTTC
cdr3_aa: CASRFSSGTGDYNEQFF

d_call: TRBD1
j_call: TRBJ1-4
clone_size: .
v_call: TRBV27
cdr3_nt: TGTGCCAGCAGTGCAAGGGGGCTCGAAAAACTGTTTTTT
cdr3_aa: CASSARGLEKLFF

d_call: .
j_call: TRBJ1-5
clone_size: .
v_call: TRBV18
cdr3_nt: TGTGCCAGCTCACTTCAGCGGGAGAGAGGGCAGCCCCAGCATTTT
cdr3_aa: CASSLQRERGQPQHF

d_call: TRBD2
j_call: TRBJ2-5
clone_size: .
v_call: TRBV5-1
cdr3_nt: TGCGCCAGCAGCCTGGGACTACAAGAGACCCAGTACTTC
cdr3_aa: CASSLGLQETQYF

d_call: .
j_call: TRBJ1-1
clone_size: .
v_call: TRBV18
cdr3_nt: TGTGCCAGCTCACCTAAAGGGGCCATGAACACTGAAGCTTTCTTT
cdr3_aa: CASSPKGAMNTEAFF